This entry lists 28 T cell receptor beta chains sequenced from one sample in a study of vaccination and CD4 T cells after COVID-19. The treatment: approximately 9-day PBMC culture with coronavirus spike peptide pools or control peptides (ViraFEST assay). Gathered ahead of the COVID-19 pandemic (2011-2018) were the CD4+ T cells of the unexposed donor. For these TCRs, the target antigens are not known. An Oncomine TCR Beta short-read assay was used to sequence the DNA from cultured CD4+ T cells. TCRdb reprocessed the PCR reads with MiXCR, giving one entry per CDR3 protein. The sample includes about 9,200 distinct CDR3 sequences, 31% seen only once; the top ten take 35% to 50%. Input material: CD4+ T cells from blood, cultured in vitro. These receptors all stem from a human donor in good health.

The chain has TRBV25-1 and TRBJ2-5, with 7 bases matching TRBD1. The CDR3 loop spans 16 amino acids. Germline-derived CDR1 and CDR2 are MGHDK and SYGVNS. V dropped 2 bases and J dropped 2; count of bases not matched to a gene: 8. CDR3 sequence reads: CASSEAGQDAQETQYF. DNA of the CDR3: TGTGCCAGCAGTGAAGCCGGACAGGATGCGCAAGAGACCCAGTACTTC.

This chain connects TRBV11-2 to TRBJ2-7; a weak D match, TRBD2 (5 bases). V lost 6 bases and J lost 3, with 15 bases in between. Germline V CDR1 and CDR2: SGHAT, FQNNGV. This CDR3 has 14 residues. CDR3 nucleotide sequence: TGTGCCAGCAGGTCCGGGGAAGTATACTACGAGCAGTACTTC. Amino acid sequence: CASRSGEVYYEQYF.

V gene TRBV11-2 combines with J gene TRBJ2-5, with D perhaps TRBD1 (5 bases). V was pared by 5 bases and J by 1 base, with 14 bases between. Germline V gives CDR1 SGHAT, CDR2 FQNNGV. This CDR3 has 15 residues. CDR3 residues: CASSKNQGFQETQYF. CDR3 bases: TGTGCCAGCAGCAAAAATCAGGGATTCCAAGAGACCCAGTACTTC.

The chain has TRBV7-2 and TRBJ2-5; a weak D match, TRBD1 (5 bases). The CDR3 loop spans 16 amino acids. CDR1 SGHTA and CDR2 FQGNSA come from the germline V gene. Trimming stripped 3 bases from V and 1 base from J, with 15 bases between. The CDR3 DNA is TGTGCCAGCAGCTTCTGGACAAATTGGGGCCAAGAGACCCAGTACTTC. This encodes CASSFWTNWGQETQYF.

Here the CDR3 reads CSASSVYRGNNQPQHF. The CDR3 DNA is TGCAGTGCTAGTTCGGTCTACAGGGGGAACAATCAGCCCCAGCATTTT. The J gene is TRBJ1-5, the V gene TRBV20-1; 8 bases line up with TRBD1. This CDR3 is 16 amino acids long. Germline lookup yields CDR1 DFQATT and CDR2 SNEGSKA (reference sequence). J was trimmed by 3 bases and V by 3 bases; bases with no gene match: 10.

The chain employs TRBV6-5 and TRBJ1-2; D ambiguous. This CDR3 contains 13 residues. CDR1 is MNHEY, CDR2 SVGAGI, per germline. The V gene lost 4 bases and the J gene lost 5 bases, with 11 bases spanning the gap. CDR3 coding DNA: TGTGCCAGCAGTTTCTCCGGGAGATATGGCTACACCTTC. It is translated as CASSFSGRYGYTF.

A few counts support this clonotype. The chain joins TRBV6-1 to TRBJ1-6; 9 nucleotides agree with TRBD1. Germline V gene sequence: CDR1 MNHNS, CDR2 SASEGT. The CDR3 runs 14 residues. The trim removed 8 bases at V and 5 bases at J, leaving 4 bases unmatched. CDR3 sequence reads: CASLRDRDNSPLHF. The CDR3 DNA reads TGTGCCAGCCTCCGGGACAGGGATAATTCACCCCTCCACTTT.

This clonotype was found a few times. The junction departs from germline at one end; a sequencing error may be responsible. The chain links TRBV6-1 to TRBJ1-2; D gene unclear. Germline values: CDR1 MNHNS, CDR2 SASEGT. The CDR3 loop spans 12 amino acids. This CDR3 reads CASSSPLAFLTF. CDR3 in DNA: TGTGCCAGCAGTAGCCCCTTGGCATTCCTCACTTTC.

Only a few counts were recorded for this clonotype. This sequence joins TRBV7-9 and TRBJ1-2; D not resolved. Germline V gene data show CDR1 as SEHNR and CDR2 as FQNEAQ (reference sequence). V was cut by 5 bases and J by 2 bases, with 9 bases left in between. The CDR3 runs 13 residues. In nucleotides, the CDR3 is TGTGCCAGCAGCCTAGGTCTCAACTATGGCTACACCTTC. Protein sequence: CASSLGLNYGYTF.

The chain uses TRBV19 and TRBJ2-6, with D uncertain. The germline V and J ends were trimmed by 9 bases and 4 bases, with 10 bases remaining between them. The CDR3 runs to 13 residues. The germline V gene encodes CDR1 LNHDA and CDR2 SQIVND (reference sequence). In DNA form, the CDR3 reads TGTGCCAGCGAGACAAGGGGGGCCAACGTCCTGACTTTC. Its protein is CASETRGANVLTF.

The genes are TRBV6-5 and TRBJ1-2; 8 positions agree with TRBD1. CDR1 and CDR2 (germline): MNHEY, SVGAGI. The CDR3 runs to 16 residues. V was clipped by 4 bases and J by 3 bases; unmatched bases: 10. The chain's CDR3 is CASSSDRDLSYYGYTF. The CDR3 bases are TGTGCCAGCAGTTCGGACAGGGACTTGTCCTACTATGGCTACACCTTC.

This clonotype showed up just a few times. The chain is built from TRBV21-1 and TRBJ2-2; the table's D call, TRBD2, was not checked against the DNA. TRBV21-1 is assigned pseudogene status. The CDR3 totals 15 residues. This chain's CDR3 is CASSKTGTSNGELFF. The CDR3 nucleotides read TGTGCCAGCAGCAAAACCGGGACTAGCAACGGGGAGCTGTTTTTT.

This chain links TRBV5-1 with TRBJ1-2, with D unclear. CDR3 length: 14 amino acids. Trimming shortened V by 4 bases and J by 0 bases, and 10 bases separated the two germline ends. Germline loops: CDR1 SGHRS, CDR2 YFSETQ. The CDR3 nucleotides are TGCGCCAGCAGCGAGGCGGGAACTAACTATGGCTACACCTTC. Residues: CASSEAGTNYGYTF.

This clonotype was counted only a few times. This chain links TRBV2 with TRBJ1-1; unclear D gene. V lost 1 base and J lost 10, with 10 bases in between. This CDR3 has 12 residues. Germline V CDR1 and CDR2: SNHLY, FYNNEI. CDR3 amino acids: CASSEDPSVAFF. As DNA, the CDR3 is TGTGCCAGCAGTGAAGACCCGTCGGTAGCTTTCTTT.

The chain recombines TRBV6-5 with TRBJ2-3, with 7 bases matching TRBD1. This CDR3 is 13 amino acids long. Germline lookup yields CDR1 MNHEY and CDR2 SVGAGI. V lost 3 bases and J lost 5; bases outside the gene matches: 2. This chain's CDR3 is CASSYSGGDTQYF. CDR3 DNA sequence: TGTGCCAGCAGTTATTCAGGGGGAGATACGCAGTATTTT.

This clonotype was seen more than once but under ten times. The rearrangement joins TRBV6-1 to TRBJ1-6; D gene uncertain. The CDR3 totals 14 residues. CDR1 and CDR2 (germline): MNHNS, SASEGT. V lost 4 bases and J lost 9, with 13 bases in between. CDR3 sequence reads: CASSVPGEGSPLHF. CDR3 DNA: TGTGCCAGCAGTGTTCCGGGAGAGGGTTCACCCCTCCACTTT.

By its share, this clonotype is medium-sized. The chain carries TRBV20-1 and TRBJ1-1; D is unclear. V was pared by 3 bases and J by 2 bases, with 7 bases between. The germline V gene encodes CDR1 DFQATT and CDR2 SNEGSKA (reference sequence). CDR3 length: 12 residues. CDR3 in amino acids: CSASNGNTEAFF. In DNA form, the CDR3 reads TGCAGTGCTAGTAACGGTAACACTGAAGCTTTCTTT.

The CDR3 sequence is CSVEAGGLAGGSSYNEQFF. CDR3 coding DNA: TGCAGCGTTGAAGCAGGTGGTCTAGCGGGGGGGAGCTCCTACAATGAGCAGTTCTTC. The chain joins TRBV29-1 to TRBJ2-1; TRBD2 matches at 12 bases. CDR1 is SQVTM, CDR2 ANQGSEA, per germline. Germline trimming cut 1 base from V and 0 bases from J; bases unmatched to any gene: 10. The CDR3 loop spans 19 amino acids.

This chain uses TRBV30 with TRBJ2-5; 7 nucleotides match TRBD2. The V and J ends lost 5 bases and 5 bases, in that order; junction bases with no gene match: 8. Germline CDR1 is GTSNPN and CDR2 is SVGIG (reference sequence). The CDR3 is 13 amino acids. This CDR3 reads CAWALAGVETQYF. The CDR3 DNA sequence: TGTGCCTGGGCCCTGGCGGGGGTGGAGACCCAGTACTTC.

This clonotype appeared a few times. This chain joins TRBV27 and TRBJ1-1; D perhaps matches TRBD1 (5 bases). The V end lost 2 bases, the J end lost 2 bases, and 9 bases lay between the germline ends. Per germline, CDR1 MNHEY and CDR2 SMNVEV (reference sequence). The CDR3 has 14 residues. CDR3 region: CASSLGGFNTEAFF. As DNA, the CDR3 is TGTGCCAGCAGTTTAGGGGGGTTTAACACTGAAGCTTTCTTT.

Only a few counts were recorded for this clonotype. The V and J genes are TRBV7-3 and TRBJ2-5; tentative D call: TRBD2 (6 bases). Germline CDR1 reads SGHTA; CDR2 reads FQGTGA. The CDR3 contains 15 residues. V lost 4 bases and J 5 bases, leaving 17 bases between the germline ends. CDR3 sequence (DNA): TGTGCCAGCAGCTCCACGGGGGAACGGTCCGAGACCCAGTACTTC. Residues: CASSSTGERSETQYF.

The sample holds a few counts of this clonotype. The rearrangement links TRBV7-8 to TRBJ1-1; unclear D gene. The CDR3 is made up of 14 amino acids. The V end lost 5 bases, the J end lost 4 bases, and 14 bases lay between the germline ends. Germline V gene sequence: CDR1 SGHVS, CDR2 FQNEAQ. CDR3 bases: TGTGCCAGCAGCCTTTTTGACCTTGGCACTGAAGCTTTCTTT. Amino acid sequence: CASSLFDLGTEAFF. Using reference TRBV7-8 and TRBJ1-1 for the parts outside the CDR3, the full variable domain is GAGVSQSPRYKVAKRGQDVALRCDPISGHVSLFWYQQALGQGPEFLTYFQNEAQLDKSGLPSDRFFAERPEGSVSTLKIQRTQQEDSAVYLCASSLFDLGTEAFFGQGTRLTVV.

A few counts support this clonotype. This chain links TRBV20-1 with TRBJ1-1; possible D gene TRBD1, 6 bases. This CDR3 is built from 14 residues. Deletions cut 0 bases from V and 4 bases from J, with 12 bases between. Germline CDR1 reads DFQATT; CDR2 reads SNEGSKA (reference sequence). CDR3 sequence: CSARDVRGSTEAFF. The CDR3 bases are TGCAGTGCTAGAGATGTCAGGGGATCCACTGAAGCTTTCTTT.

The rearrangement uses TRBV5-1 and TRBJ1-2; weak D call: TRBD1 (5 bases). The CDR3 has 13 residues. V was clipped by 5 bases and J by 0 bases, with 8 bases between them. Germline lookup yields CDR1 SGHRS and CDR2 YFSETQ. The CDR3 spells CASREGTNYGYTF. CDR3 DNA: TGCGCCAGCAGGGAGGGGACTAACTATGGCTACACCTTC.

The V call is TRBV4-2, the J call TRBJ1-2; 8 positions agree with TRBD1. V dropped 8 bases and J dropped 2; count of bases not matched to a gene: 7. The germline gives CDR1 LGHNA, CDR2 YNFKEQ. The CDR3 loop spans 14 amino acids. The CDR3 reads CASSLQGGNYGYTF. The CDR3 DNA reads as TGTGCCAGCTCATTACAGGGGGGAAACTATGGCTACACCTTC.

The genes are TRBV6-1 and TRBJ2-3; D is unclear. This CDR3 is 15 amino acids long. Trimming took 5 bases from V and 6 from J, leaving 18 bases between them. CDR1 is MNHNS and CDR2 is SASEGT in the germline V gene. The CDR3 DNA follows: TGTGCCAGCAGTCCCTCCCTCGCGGCCCGCGATACGCAGTATTTT. As protein: CASSPSLAARDTQYF.

This clonotype was picked up a small number of times. The chain combines TRBV19 with TRBJ1-2; 10 bases line up with TRBD1. J was trimmed by 3 bases and V by 5 bases; bases with no gene match: 6. Germline-derived CDR1 and CDR2 are LNHDA and SQIVND (reference sequence). The CDR3 runs to 15 residues. DNA for the CDR3: TGTGCCAGTAGTTCCTGGGACAGGGGCGACTATGGCTACACCTTC. Its protein is CASSSWDRGDYGYTF.

This chain links TRBV7-8 with TRBJ2-7, with 10 bases lining up with TRBD1. V dropped 2 bases and J dropped 6; count of bases not matched to a gene: 7. CDR1 and CDR2 (germline): SGHVS, FQNEAQ. This CDR3 is 15 amino acids long. CDR3: CASSLLGQGVGEQYF. The CDR3 DNA is TGTGCCAGCAGCTTACTAGGACAGGGGGTCGGCGAGCAGTACTTC.